This T cell receptor (beta chain) was identified during a study of blood T cell repertoires in COVID-19. Overall study: Samples taken during acute and convalescent COVID-19 were collected in the United States, Italy and Spain. Sources were T cells, B-cell-depleted T cells, or PBMCs; the material itself was cDNA or gDNA.

Authors' processing steps: Scientists estimated how many nucleated cells there were by amplifying reference gene primers. Method: immunoSEQ multiplex PCR; TCRdb's copy keeps in-frame clones and lacks some. V and J calls and clone size follow that table, whereas D and trimming were derived from the DNA. The sample includes roughly 100,000 clones, about 91% of them seen just once. V gave up 8 bases and J gave up 1 base, with 8 bases separating them. Germline V gene sequence: CDR1 MNHEY, CDR2 SVGAGI. CDR3 length equals 12 residues. Seattle researchers signed up patients amid active infection and tracked them longitudinally. This clone was observed once.

This chain joins TRBV6-5 and TRBJ1-1, with D uncertain. The clonotype comes from a man over 45 with COVID-19, enrolled during active disease. The sample comprised peripheral blood. The CDR3 here is CASRSGNTEAFF. The CDR3 bases are TGTGCCAGCCGGAGTGGGAACACTGAAGCTTTCTTT.